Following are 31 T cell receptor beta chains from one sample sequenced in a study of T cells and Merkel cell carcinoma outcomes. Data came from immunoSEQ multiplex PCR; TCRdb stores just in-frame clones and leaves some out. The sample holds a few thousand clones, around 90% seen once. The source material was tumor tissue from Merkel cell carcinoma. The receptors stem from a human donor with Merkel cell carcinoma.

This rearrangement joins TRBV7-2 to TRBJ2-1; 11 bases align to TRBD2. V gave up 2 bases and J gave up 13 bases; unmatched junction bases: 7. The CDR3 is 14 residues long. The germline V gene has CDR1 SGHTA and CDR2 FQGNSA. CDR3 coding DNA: TGTGCCAGCAGCTTAAGGATAGCGGGGGGGCCTCAGTTCTTC. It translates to CASSLRIAGGPQFF.

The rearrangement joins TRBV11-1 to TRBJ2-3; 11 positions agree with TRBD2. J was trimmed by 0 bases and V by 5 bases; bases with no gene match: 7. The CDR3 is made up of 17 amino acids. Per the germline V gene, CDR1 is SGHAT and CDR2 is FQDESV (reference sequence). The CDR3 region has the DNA TGTGCCAGCAGCACAAGGACTAGCGGGTCGAGCACAGATACGCAGTATTTT. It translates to CASSTRTSGSSTDTQYF. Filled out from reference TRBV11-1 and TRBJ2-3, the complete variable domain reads EAEVAQSPRYKITEKSQAVAFWCDPISGHATLYWYRQILGQGPELLVQFQDESVVDDSQLPKDRFSAERLKGVDSTLKIQPAELGDSAMYLCASSTRTSGSSTDTQYFGPGTRLTVL.

The CDR3 region is CASGTSTDTQYF. For the CDR3, the DNA is TGTGCCAGCGGGACAAGCACAGATACGCAGTATTTT. The gene calls are TRBV2 and TRBJ2-3; D perhaps matches TRBD1 (6 bases). CDR1 and CDR2 from the germline V gene are SNHLY and FYNNEI. Trimming pared 8 bases from V and 0 bases from J, leaving 6 bases between. CDR3 length: 12 residues.

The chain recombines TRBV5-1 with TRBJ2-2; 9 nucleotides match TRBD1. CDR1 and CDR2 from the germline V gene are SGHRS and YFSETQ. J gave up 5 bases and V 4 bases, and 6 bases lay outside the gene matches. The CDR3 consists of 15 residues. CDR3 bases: TGCGCCAGCAGCCCGGGGACAGGGAGTACCGGGGAGCTGTTTTTT. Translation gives CASSPGTGSTGELFF. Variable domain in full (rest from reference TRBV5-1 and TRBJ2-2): KAGVTQTPRYLIKTRGQQVTLSCSPISGHRSVSWYQQTPGQGLQFLFEYFSETQRNKGNFPGRFSGRQFSNSRSEMNVSTLELGDSALYLCASSPGTGSTGELFFGEGSRLTVL.

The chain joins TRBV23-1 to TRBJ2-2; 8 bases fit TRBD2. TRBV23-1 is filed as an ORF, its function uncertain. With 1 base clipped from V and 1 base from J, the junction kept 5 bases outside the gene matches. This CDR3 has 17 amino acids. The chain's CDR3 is CASSQYVLAENTGELFF. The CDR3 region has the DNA TGCGCCAGCAGTCAATATGTACTAGCGGAGAACACCGGGGAGCTGTTTTTT.

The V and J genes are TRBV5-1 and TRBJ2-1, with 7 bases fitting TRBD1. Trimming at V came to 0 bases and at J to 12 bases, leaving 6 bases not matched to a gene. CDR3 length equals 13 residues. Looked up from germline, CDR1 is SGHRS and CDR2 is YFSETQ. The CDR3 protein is CASSLGQGIMQFF. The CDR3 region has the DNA TGCGCCAGCAGCTTGGGACAGGGTATAATGCAGTTCTTC.

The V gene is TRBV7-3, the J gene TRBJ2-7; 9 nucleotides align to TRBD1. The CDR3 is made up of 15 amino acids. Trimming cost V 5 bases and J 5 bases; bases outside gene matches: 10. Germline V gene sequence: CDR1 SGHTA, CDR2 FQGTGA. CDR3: CASSVSGTGFNEQYF. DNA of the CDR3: TGTGCCAGCAGCGTGTCCGGGACAGGGTTCAACGAGCAGTACTTC.

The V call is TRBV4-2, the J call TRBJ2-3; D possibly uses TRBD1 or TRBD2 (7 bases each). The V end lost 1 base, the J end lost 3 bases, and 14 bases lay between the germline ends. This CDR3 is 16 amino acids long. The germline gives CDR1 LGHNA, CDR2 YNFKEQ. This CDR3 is CASSQVSGGGTDTQYF. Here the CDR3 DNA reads TGTGCCAGCAGCCAAGTTTCAGGGGGGGGTACAGATACGCAGTATTTT.

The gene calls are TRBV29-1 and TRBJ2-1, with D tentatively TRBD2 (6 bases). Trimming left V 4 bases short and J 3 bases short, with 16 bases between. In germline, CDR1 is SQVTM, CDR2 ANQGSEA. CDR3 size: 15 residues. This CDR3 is CSVGLRDFNYNEQFF. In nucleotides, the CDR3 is TGCAGCGTTGGCCTCCGGGACTTCAACTACAATGAGCAGTTCTTC.

DNA for the CDR3: TGTGCCAGCTCACCTACAGGTGGCACAGATACGCAGTATTTT. Translation gives CASSPTGGTDTQYF. J is TRBJ2-3 and V is TRBV18; a weak D match, TRBD1 (5 bases). V was trimmed by 3 bases and J by 1 base, leaving 8 bases between them. CDR3 size: 14 residues. Germline V gene data show CDR1 as KGHSH and CDR2 as LQKENI.

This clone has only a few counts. The CDR3 DNA is TGTGCCATCAGTGAGTCGAGGAGGGTGGAAAGCAATCAGCCCCAGCATTTT. Residues: CAISESRRVESNQPQHF. The V gene is TRBV10-3, the J gene TRBJ1-5; no firm D call. This CDR3 has 17 residues. V was pared by 0 bases and J by 1 base, with 13 bases between. CDR1 is ENHRY and CDR2 is SYGVKD in the germline V gene.

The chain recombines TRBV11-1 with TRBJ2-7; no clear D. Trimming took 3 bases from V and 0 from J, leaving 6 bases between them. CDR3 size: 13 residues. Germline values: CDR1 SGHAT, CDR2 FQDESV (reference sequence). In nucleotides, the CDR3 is TGTGCCAGCAGCTTCCTGAGCTCCTACGAGCAGTACTTC. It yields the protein CASSFLSSYEQYF.

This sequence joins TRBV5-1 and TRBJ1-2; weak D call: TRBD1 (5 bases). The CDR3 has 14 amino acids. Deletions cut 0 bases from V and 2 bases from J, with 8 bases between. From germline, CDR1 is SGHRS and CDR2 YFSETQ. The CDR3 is CASSLEAGNYGYTF. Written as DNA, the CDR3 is TGCGCCAGCAGCTTGGAAGCAGGGAACTATGGCTACACCTTC.

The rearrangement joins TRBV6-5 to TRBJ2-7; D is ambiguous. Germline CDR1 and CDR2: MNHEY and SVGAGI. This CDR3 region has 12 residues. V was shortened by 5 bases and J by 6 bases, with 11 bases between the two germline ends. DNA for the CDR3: TGTGCCAGCAGTAATCGTCTAAGCGAGCAGTACTTC. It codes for CASSNRLSEQYF.

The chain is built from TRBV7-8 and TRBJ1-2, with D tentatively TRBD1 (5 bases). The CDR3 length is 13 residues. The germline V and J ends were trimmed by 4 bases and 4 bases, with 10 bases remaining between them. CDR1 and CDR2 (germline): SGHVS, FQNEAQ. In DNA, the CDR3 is TGTGCCAGCAGCTCCCAGGGTCCCTATGGCTACACCTTC. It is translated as CASSSQGPYGYTF.

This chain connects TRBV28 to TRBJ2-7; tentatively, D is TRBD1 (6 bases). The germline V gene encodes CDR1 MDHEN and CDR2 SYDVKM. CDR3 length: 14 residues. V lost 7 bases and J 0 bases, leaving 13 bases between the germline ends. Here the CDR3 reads CASMQQGNSYEQYF. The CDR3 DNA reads TGTGCCAGCATGCAACAGGGCAACTCCTACGAGCAGTACTTC.

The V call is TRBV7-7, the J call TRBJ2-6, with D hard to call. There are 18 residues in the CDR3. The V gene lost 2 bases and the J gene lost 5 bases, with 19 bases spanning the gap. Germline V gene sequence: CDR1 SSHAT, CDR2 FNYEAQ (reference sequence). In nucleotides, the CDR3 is TGTGCCAGCAGCTTATTAGGAGTGCCACAAAGTCGGGCCAACGTCCTGACTTTC. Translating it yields CASSLLGVPQSRANVLTF.

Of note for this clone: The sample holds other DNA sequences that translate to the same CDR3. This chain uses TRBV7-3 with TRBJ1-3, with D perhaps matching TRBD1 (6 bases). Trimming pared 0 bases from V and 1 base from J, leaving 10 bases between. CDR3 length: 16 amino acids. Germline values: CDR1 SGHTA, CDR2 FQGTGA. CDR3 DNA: TGTGCCAGCAGCTTAACGGGGGGCAATTCTGGAAACACCATATATTTT. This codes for CASSLTGGNSGNTIYF.

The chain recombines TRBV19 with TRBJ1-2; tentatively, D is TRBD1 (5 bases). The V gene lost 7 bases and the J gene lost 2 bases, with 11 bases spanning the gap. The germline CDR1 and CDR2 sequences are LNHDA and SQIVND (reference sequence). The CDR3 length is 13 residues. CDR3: CASTGRANYGYTF. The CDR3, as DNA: TGTGCCAGTACAGGCAGGGCAAACTATGGCTACACCTTC.

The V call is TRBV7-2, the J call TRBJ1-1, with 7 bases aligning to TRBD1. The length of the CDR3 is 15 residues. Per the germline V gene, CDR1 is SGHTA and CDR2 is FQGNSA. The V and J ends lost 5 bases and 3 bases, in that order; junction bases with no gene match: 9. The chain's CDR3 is CASSLQGGIYTEAFF. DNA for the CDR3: TGTGCCAGCAGCCTTCAGGGGGGGATTTACACTGAAGCTTTCTTT.

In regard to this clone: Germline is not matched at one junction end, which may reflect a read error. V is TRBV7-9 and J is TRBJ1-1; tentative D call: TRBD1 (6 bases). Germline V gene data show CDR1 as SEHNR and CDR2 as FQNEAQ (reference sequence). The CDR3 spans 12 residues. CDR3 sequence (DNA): TGTGCCAGCAGCTGGGACAACACCGAAGCTTTCTTT. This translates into CASSWDNTEAFF.

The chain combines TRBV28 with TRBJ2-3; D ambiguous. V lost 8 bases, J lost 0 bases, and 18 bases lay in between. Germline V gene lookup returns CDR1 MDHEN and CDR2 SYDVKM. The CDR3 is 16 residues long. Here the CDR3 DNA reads TGTGCCAGCGGCCCGATTGGCAGATTTAGCACAGATACGCAGTATTTT. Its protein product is CASGPIGRFSTDTQYF.

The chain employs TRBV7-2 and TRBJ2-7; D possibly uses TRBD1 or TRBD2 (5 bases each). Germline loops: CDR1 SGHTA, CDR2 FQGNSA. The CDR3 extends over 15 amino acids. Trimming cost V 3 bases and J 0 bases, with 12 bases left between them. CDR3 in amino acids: CASSLMWGSSYEQYF. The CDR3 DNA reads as TGTGCCAGCAGCTTGATGTGGGGGAGCTCCTACGAGCAGTACTTC.

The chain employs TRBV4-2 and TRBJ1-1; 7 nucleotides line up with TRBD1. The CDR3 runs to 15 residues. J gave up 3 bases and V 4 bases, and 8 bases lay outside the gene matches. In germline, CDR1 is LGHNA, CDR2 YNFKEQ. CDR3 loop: CASSLDDREDTEAFF. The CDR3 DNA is TGTGCCAGCAGCCTGGATGACAGGGAGGACACTGAAGCTTTCTTT.

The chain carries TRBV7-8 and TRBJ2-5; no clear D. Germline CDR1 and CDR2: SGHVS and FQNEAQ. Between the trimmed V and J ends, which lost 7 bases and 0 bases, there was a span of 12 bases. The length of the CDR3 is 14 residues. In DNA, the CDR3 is TGTGCCAGCACCCGGCTTGGGTACCAAGAGACCCAGTACTTC. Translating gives CASTRLGYQETQYF.

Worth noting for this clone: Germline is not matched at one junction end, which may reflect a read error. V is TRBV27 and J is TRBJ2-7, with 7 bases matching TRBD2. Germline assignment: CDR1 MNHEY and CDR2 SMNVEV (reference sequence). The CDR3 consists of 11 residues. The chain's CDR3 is CASGKTYQQYF. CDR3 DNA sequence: TGTGCGAGCGGGAAGACCTACCAGCAGTACTTC.

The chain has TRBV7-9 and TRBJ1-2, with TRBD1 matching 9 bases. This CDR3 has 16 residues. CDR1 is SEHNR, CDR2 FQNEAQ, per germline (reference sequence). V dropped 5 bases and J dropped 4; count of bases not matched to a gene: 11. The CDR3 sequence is CASSPAGGQGPYGYTF. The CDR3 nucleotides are TGTGCCAGCAGCCCGGCGGGTGGACAGGGGCCCTATGGCTACACCTTC.

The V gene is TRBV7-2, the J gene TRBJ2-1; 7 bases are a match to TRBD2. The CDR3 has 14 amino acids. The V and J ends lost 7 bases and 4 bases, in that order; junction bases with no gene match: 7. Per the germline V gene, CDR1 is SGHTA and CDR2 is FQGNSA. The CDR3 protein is CASTGGRDYNEQFF. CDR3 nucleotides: TGTGCCAGCACGGGGGGAAGGGATTACAATGAGCAGTTCTTC.

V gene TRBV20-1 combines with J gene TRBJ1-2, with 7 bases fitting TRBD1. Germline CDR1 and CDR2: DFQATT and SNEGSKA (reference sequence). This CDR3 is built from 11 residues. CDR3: CRTGTADGYTF. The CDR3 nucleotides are TGCAGGACCGGGACAGCCGATGGCTACACCTTC.

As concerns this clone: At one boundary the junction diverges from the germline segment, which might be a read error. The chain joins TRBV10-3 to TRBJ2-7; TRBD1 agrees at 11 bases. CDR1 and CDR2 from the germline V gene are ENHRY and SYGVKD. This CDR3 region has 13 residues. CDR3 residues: CAISGGQGVPLWF. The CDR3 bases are TGTGCCATCAGTGGGGGACAGGGGGTGCCTCTATGGTTC.

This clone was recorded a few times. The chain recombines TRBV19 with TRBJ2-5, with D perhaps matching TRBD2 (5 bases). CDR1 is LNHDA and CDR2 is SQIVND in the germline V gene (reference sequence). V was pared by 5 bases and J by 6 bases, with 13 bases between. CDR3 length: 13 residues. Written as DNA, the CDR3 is TGTGCCAGTAGTCCCCTTACTAGAAAGACCCAGTACTTC. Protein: CASSPLTRKTQYF.